This TCR beta chain stems from a study of blood T cell repertoires in COVID-19. Looking at the study overall: Nucleic acid was either cDNA or gDNA, and it came from T cells, B-cell-depleted T cells, or PBMCs.

Per the original data handling: Reference gene primer amplification gave nucleated cell count estimates. Assay used: immunoSEQ multiplex PCR; TCRdb lists only in-frame clones, some missing. The V and J calls and the clone size are those of that table, but D and trimming were determined from the DNA. The sample has about 23,000 clones, 86% seen once. This clone was picked up one time. The V gene lost 6 bases and the J gene lost 7 bases, with 18 bases spanning the gap. This CDR3 region has 14 residues. In germline, CDR1 is ENHRY, CDR2 SYGVKD. The chain links TRBV10-3 to TRBJ1-2; D unclear. Sequenced: peripheral blood. The clonotype comes from a human donor with acute or convalescent COVID-19. The donor label of this sample is uncertain. CDR3 in amino acids: CAIRPPGNSAGYTF. The CDR3 coding sequence is TGTGCCATCAGACCCCCCGGGAACAGCGCTGGCTACACCTTC.